This TCR beta chain comes out of a study of cytomegalovirus exposure and HLA in healthy donors. Study-level information: Out of about 170 million T cells, an earlier analysis found more than 95 million unique TCR beta sequences in total.

The PCR used 60 Vbeta and 13 Jbeta primers. Here immunoSEQ multiplex PCR was the method, and the copy in TCRdb shows in-frame clones only, minus some. The top ten hold 2% to 3% of the sample, which has some 130,000 clones, 80% seen once. Per germline, CDR1 SGHRS and CDR2 YFSETQ. The trim removed 2 bases at V and 4 bases at J, leaving 6 bases unmatched. This CDR3 comprises 16 residues. The sequence came from a man between 25 and 39 years old in good health and CMV-seronegative. The sample consisted of PBMCs. V gene TRBV5-1 combines with J gene TRBJ2-3, with TRBD2 identical over 11 bases. The CDR3 here is CASSFLAGGPPDTQYF. As DNA, the CDR3 is TGCGCCAGCAGCTTCTTAGCGGGAGGGCCTCCAGATACGCAGTATTTT.